The rows below give T cell receptor beta chains drawn from one sample of a study of T cell repertoires in cytomegalovirus infection. TCRdb analysed the reads with MiXCR anew, one entry per CDR3 protein. This sample yields a few hundred thousand distinct CDR3 sequences, of which roughly 15% are seen a single time; more than 10% belongs to the top ten. The material sequenced was PBMCs. These receptors were taken from a human donor in good health (CMV status not recorded). Some clones in this sample may be carry-over from other donors' samples. CDR3s leave out the opening cysteine and the closing phenylalanine or tryptophan. Fields, in order: V gene, J gene, CDR3 protein.

TRBV6-1	TRBJ1-6	ASRGQGLGSPLH
TRBV7-2	TRBJ1-1	ASSLDSPLMNTEAF
TRBV7-2	TRBJ2-2	ASSRTVSLTNTGELF
TRBV15	TRBJ1-5	ATSTRDQPQH
TRBV6-6	TRBJ2-3	ASNRQGIDTQY
TRBV7-2	TRBJ1-3	ASSLVNSFPRGNTIY
TRBV7-2	TRBJ1-2	ASSLGTTGQGRYGYT
TRBV4-1	TRBJ2-1	ASSLDNEQRGLGWGEQF
TRBV20-1	TRBJ1-1	SARGDRGDVTEAF
TRBV10-3	TRBJ2-6	AIRGLRAGANVLT
TRBV11-2	TRBJ1-1	ASSSITSTEAF
TRBV18	TRBJ1-5	ASSPATGYSNQPQH
TRBV4-3	TRBJ2-1	ASSRQTQGEWEQF
TRBV20-1	TRBJ1-1	SARRGASNTEAF
TRBV6-2/TRBV6-3	TRBJ2-7	ASSYTPVQGSYEQY
TRBV28	TRBJ1-2	ASRKEDTYGYT
TRBV7-2	TRBJ2-5	ASSAYGVTQETQY
TRBV18	TRBJ2-3	ASSPSTSGTDTQY
TRBV24-1	TRBJ2-5	ATSDAIYDRAETQY
TRBV7-2	TRBJ2-7	ASSLPQLYEQY
TRBV18	TRBJ2-7	ASSPPSGGQGYEQY
TRBV6-1	TRBJ2-5	ATLDRRLQETQY
TRBV19	TRBJ1-4	ASSILLRDTNEKLF
TRBV6-2/TRBV6-3	TRBJ2-6	ASSSPGTGANVLT
TRBV6-1	TRBJ1-6	ASSVYGAPGNSPLH
TRBV5-1	TRBJ2-7	ASSLVGPGSYEQY
TRBV4-1	TRBJ1-6	ASSLDWDRADNSPLH
TRBV20-1	TRBJ1-2	SARDGSSESGYT
TRBV6-5	TRBJ2-7	ASSYSISPRLTYEQS
TRBV12-3/TRBV12-4	TRBJ1-5	ASSGGTGVWQPQH
TRBV27	TRBJ1-1	ASSLSVVLGTEAF
TRBV28	TRBJ1-4	ASSHPGQGSEKLF
TRBV7-2	TRBJ1-2	ASSLFDREDGYT
TRBV20-1	TRBJ1-5	SARGQANWPQH
TRBV12-3/TRBV12-4	TRBJ1-1	ASSLWTARPEAF
TRBV2	TRBJ2-1	ASSSDSFEQF
TRBV5-1	TRBJ1-4	ASSPNAGTGNEKLF
TRBV20-1	TRBJ2-1	SARDHQDSRNEQF
TRBV4-3	TRBJ2-1	ASSPLLRASEQF
TRBV7-9	TRBJ2-3	ASSSRISGGPNRTSTDTQY
TRBV7-6	TRBJ2-7	ASSLAVEARQQY
TRBV5-4	TRBJ1-5	ASSSERNQPQH
TRBV2	TRBJ1-6	ASSPSGTNRSPLH
TRBV7-2	TRBJ1-1	ASSLDGSRDTEAF
TRBV7-2	TRBJ1-2	ASSLRAGDGYT
TRBV28	TRBJ2-7	ASSPDPGTGSEQY
TRBV20-1	TRBJ2-5	SARDPPETQY
TRBV28	TRBJ1-6	ASSLPGGSYNSPLH
TRBV29-1	TRBJ1-1	SVEFMGRKTEAF
TRBV10-3	TRBJ1-6	AITGQLNSPLH
TRBV6-1	TRBJ1-1	ASDGGPRYTEAF
TRBV28	TRBJ1-5	ASSSGGTNQPQH
TRBV7-6	TRBJ1-2	ASSLNRDHGYT
TRBV25-1	TRBJ1-1	ASSDYLQGGFEAF
TRBV29-1	TRBJ1-2	SVGTVLYGYT
TRBV11-2	TRBJ2-1	ASSPGTGGKGEQF
TRBV9	TRBJ2-5	ASSIGDRDAQY
TRBV2	TRBJ2-1	ASGINEQF
TRBV28	TRBJ1-1	ASRTPGDSTEAF
TRBV4-2	TRBJ1-4	ASSQDWDRGGEKLF